The next 24 T cell receptor beta chains were all read from a single sample in a study of shared clonotypes between healthy human individuals (TCRdb year 2020). Library construction relied on the immunoSEQ multiplex PCR assay. TCRdb carries this immuneACCESS record with in-frame sequences only. Its versions omit some clonotypes, under half of them owing to an unresolved V gene in the studies checked, with the rest unexplained. This sample gives about 2.1 million clones in total; 85% to 95% of them show up just once. The ten largest clones represent under 2% of the sample. CD8 naive samples were obtained by positive selection for CCR7 among CD45RO-negative cells, yielding a CD45RA+CCR7+ population from which TemRA cells were excluded. Sequenced input: naive CD8+ T cells from PBMCs. The cell subset or site label corresponds to: CD45RA+CCR7+. All receptors come from a man between 18 and 35 years old in good health. Some clones in this sample may be carry-over from other donors' samples.

The rearrangement joins TRBV5-1 to TRBJ2-7; 7 bases fit TRBD1. Germline CDR1 reads SGHRS; CDR2 reads YFSETQ. The junction had 10 bases not matched to a gene; V was cut back by 1 base and J by 3 bases. The CDR3 loop spans 16 amino acids. CDR3 residues: CASSLTSQGVIYEQYF. The CDR3 nucleotides read TGCGCCAGCAGCTTGACTTCCCAGGGGGTTATCTACGAGCAGTACTTC. The full variable domain, in which reference TRBV5-1 and TRBJ2-7 provide the parts outside the CDR3, is KAGVTQTPRYLIKTRGQQVTLSCSPISGHRSVSWYQQTPGQGLQFLFEYFSETQRNKGNFPGRFSGRQFSNSRSEMNVSTLELGDSALYLCASSLTSQGVIYEQYFGPGTRLTVT.

This clone showed up just once. This CDR3 is also generated by other DNA sequences in the sample. The chain recombines TRBV5-4 with TRBJ2-2; D is undetermined. V lost 4 bases and J lost 6, with 4 bases in between. From germline, CDR1 is SGHNT and CDR2 YYREEE (reference sequence). The CDR3 consists of 11 residues. CDR3 amino acids: CASSLAGELFF. The CDR3 DNA sequence: TGTGCCAGCAGCCTCGCCGGGGAGCTGTTTTTT.

V is TRBV6-5 and J is TRBJ2-7; 7 bases are a match to TRBD2. The CDR3 runs 16 residues. The germline CDR1 and CDR2 sequences are MNHEY and SVGAGI. Losses at the gene ends were 1 base for V and 3 bases for J; bases not matched to a gene: 9. Here the CDR3 DNA reads TGTGCCAGCAGTTACTTTGGGGGGACGGGAGGCTACGAGCAGTACTTC. It yields the protein CASSYFGGTGGYEQYF.

V gene TRBV9 combines with J gene TRBJ2-7; TRBD1 might be the D (5 bases). CDR1 and CDR2 from the germline V gene are SGDLS and YYNGEE. With 4 bases removed from V and 5 bases from J, the gap between germline ends came to 13 bases. The CDR3 consists of 13 residues. Written as DNA, the CDR3 is TGTGCCAGCAGCCCCCAGGGCGCCCACGAGCAGTACTTC. Its translation is CASSPQGAHEQYF.

Points on this clone: The identical CDR3 is also encoded by other nucleotide sequences in the sample. This chain connects TRBV27 to TRBJ2-1; no clear D. The CDR3 covers 11 residues. Trimming stripped 4 bases from V and 10 bases from J, with 8 bases between. The germline V gene has CDR1 MNHEY and CDR2 SMNVEV (reference sequence). DNA for the CDR3: TGTGCCAGCAGTTCAAGCCTAGAGCAGTTCTTC. Translating it yields CASSSSLEQFF.

The J gene is TRBJ2-6, the V gene TRBV7-9; 9 bases map to TRBD1. Germline assignment: CDR1 SEHNR and CDR2 FQNEAQ (reference sequence). The CDR3 is 18 residues long. V shed 5 bases and J 4 bases; nucleotides not matched to a gene: 12. The CDR3 DNA is TGTGCCAGCAGCACAAGACAGGGGGGCGCGGCCGGGGCCAACGTCCTGACTTTC. Encoded protein: CASSTRQGGAAGANVLTF.

J is TRBJ1-2 and V is TRBV7-9; D call uncertain. Germline V CDR1 and CDR2: SEHNR, FQNEAQ (reference sequence). Between the trimmed V and J ends, which lost 5 bases and 3 bases, there was a span of 16 bases. The CDR3 has 15 amino acids. The CDR3 sequence is CASSQGPVNDYGYTF. The CDR3 DNA reads as TGTGCCAGCAGCCAAGGGCCAGTAAACGACTATGGCTACACCTTC. The full variable domain, completed using reference TRBV7-9 and TRBJ1-2, is DTGVSQNPRHKITKRGQNVTFRCDPISEHNRLYWYRQTLGQGPEFLTYFQNEAQLEKSRLLSDRFSAERPKGSFSTLEIQRTEQGDSAMYLCASSQGPVNDYGYTFGSGTRLTVV.

J is TRBJ2-1 and V is TRBV7-2; no clear D. CDR3 size: 13 residues. V lost 5 bases, J lost 2 bases, and 7 bases lay in between. Germline V gene data show CDR1 as SGHTA and CDR2 as FQGNSA. CDR3 amino acids: CASSPYTYNEQFF. Here the CDR3 DNA reads TGTGCCAGCAGCCCCTACACCTACAATGAGCAGTTCTTC.

This chain links TRBV20-1 with TRBJ1-2; no reliable D call. Trimming removed 7 bases from V and 5 bases from J, with 8 bases in between. Germline lookup yields CDR1 DFQATT and CDR2 SNEGSKA (reference sequence). This CDR3 has 10 amino acids. In nucleotides, the CDR3 is TGCAGTGTTGTGACATATGGCTACACCTTC. This gives the protein CSVVTYGYTF.

CDR3: CSGAGTSSYNEQFF. CDR3 nucleotide sequence: TGCAGCGGGGCGGGGACGAGCTCCTACAATGAGCAGTTCTTC. The V call is TRBV29-1, the J call TRBJ2-1; D perhaps matches TRBD2 (6 bases). Germline V gene data show CDR1 as SQVTM and CDR2 as ANQGSEA. The CDR3 runs 14 residues. Between the trimmed V and J ends, which lost 7 bases and 0 bases, there was a span of 13 bases.

J is TRBJ1-1 and V is TRBV2, with a weak D call TRBD1 (5 bases). Germline V CDR1 and CDR2: SNHLY, FYNNEI. Trimming stripped 3 bases from V and 11 bases from J, with 13 bases between. The CDR3 has 12 residues. The CDR3 coding sequence is TGTGCCAGCAGTGAGAACACCGGGGGGGCTTTCTTT. It is translated as CASSENTGGAFF.

The chain recombines TRBV28 with TRBJ2-7, with unresolved D. Germline lookup yields CDR1 MDHEN and CDR2 SYDVKM. Trimming pared 6 bases from V and 6 bases from J, leaving 12 bases between. The CDR3 spans 12 residues. CDR3 sequence (DNA): TGTGCCAGCAGCCGTCTTTTGGCCGAGCAGTACTTC. The encoded protein is CASSRLLAEQYF.

Of note for this clone: At the DNA level, this CDR3 is encoded by other sequences in the same sample as well. The chain is built from TRBV27 and TRBJ2-7, with 11 bases aligning to TRBD1. The CDR3 totals 16 residues. CDR1 is MNHEY, CDR2 SMNVEV, per germline (reference sequence). Unmatched junction bases numbered 5, after V lost 0 bases and J lost 4 bases. CDR3: CASSLSPGTGGYEQYF. The CDR3, as DNA: TGTGCCAGCAGTTTATCCCCCGGGACAGGGGGATACGAGCAGTACTTC.

The chain's CDR3 is CASSLSPGAGGNQPQHF. In DNA, the CDR3 is TGTGCCAGCAGTTTATCTCCCGGGGCGGGGGGCAATCAGCCCCAGCATTTT. V usage is TRBV27 and J usage is TRBJ1-5; TRBD1 is a possible D gene (5 bases). The CDR3 spans 17 residues. Germline values: CDR1 MNHEY, CDR2 SMNVEV (reference sequence). Between the trimmed V and J ends, which lost 0 bases and 2 bases, there was a span of 14 bases.

The J gene is TRBJ2-1, the V gene TRBV7-3; 10 positions match TRBD2. The CDR3 has 17 residues. The V gene's germline CDR1 is SGHTA and CDR2 FQGTGA. V shed 1 base, J shed 5 bases, and the junction held 8 bases outside the gene matches. As DNA, the CDR3 is TGTGCCAGCAGCTTAATTGGGCTAGCGGGAGAAAACAATGAGCAGTTCTTC. It yields the protein CASSLIGLAGENNEQFF.

The V gene is TRBV5-1, the J gene TRBJ2-7, with TRBD1 as a possible D gene (6 bases). Trimming removed 2 bases at V and 2 bases at J, with 11 bases between. Germline-derived CDR1 and CDR2 are SGHRS and YFSETQ. CDR3 length: 14 amino acids. CDR3 in DNA: TGCGCCAGCAGCTTAACAGGGATCGCCTACGAGCAGTACTTC. This codes for CASSLTGIAYEQYF.

The chain couples TRBV11-2 to TRBJ1-2; 7 bases match TRBD1. V gave up 3 bases and J gave up 2 bases; unmatched junction bases: 3. The CDR3 contains 14 residues. CDR1 is SGHAT and CDR2 is FQNNGV in the germline V gene. The CDR3 loop reads CASSFGTANYGYTF. The CDR3 bases are TGTGCCAGCAGCTTTGGGACAGCGAACTATGGCTACACCTTC. Filled out from reference TRBV11-2 and TRBJ1-2, the complete variable domain reads EAGVAQSPRYKIIEKRQSVAFWCNPISGHATLYWYQQILGQGPKLLIQFQNNGVVDDSQLPKDRFSAERLKGVDSTLKIQPAKLEDSAVYLCASSFGTANYGYTFGSGTRLTVV.

This rearrangement joins TRBV9 to TRBJ2-2, with D unresolved. This CDR3 is 13 amino acids long. CDR1 and CDR2 (germline): SGDLS, YYNGEE. Trimming took 2 bases from V and 9 from J, leaving 11 bases between them. The CDR3 DNA reads as TGTGCCAGCAGCGTCAATGGTAACAGGGAGCTGTTTTTT. It encodes CASSVNGNRELFF.

This clone was recorded once. This chain uses TRBV6-5 with TRBJ2-1; 7 nucleotides line up with TRBD1. The trim removed 6 bases at V and 8 bases at J, leaving 13 bases unmatched. This CDR3 is built from 15 residues. Germline CDR1 and CDR2: MNHEY and SVGAGI. The CDR3 region is CASSPRTGWTDEQFF. CDR3 nucleotide sequence: TGTGCCAGCAGCCCTCGGACAGGTTGGACCGATGAGCAGTTCTTC.

V and J are TRBV10-3 and TRBJ2-2; D gene unclear. Trimming removed 5 bases from V and 6 bases from J, with 4 bases in between. Germline CDR1 reads ENHRY; CDR2 reads SYGVKD. The CDR3 runs to 11 residues. As DNA, the CDR3 is TGTGCCATCAGTAGCTCCGGGGAGCTGTTTTTT. It encodes CAISSSGELFF.

The chain has TRBV4-2 and TRBJ2-2, with D unclear. Trimming removed 2 bases at V and 7 bases at J, with 20 bases between. The germline V gene encodes CDR1 LGHNA and CDR2 YNFKEQ. The length of the CDR3 is 17 residues. The CDR3 sequence is CASSQKESPGLSGELFF. The CDR3 nucleotides read TGTGCCAGCAGCCAAAAGGAAAGCCCTGGGCTTAGCGGGGAGCTGTTTTTT.

The rearrangement joins TRBV5-4 to TRBJ2-3, with 8 positions matching TRBD2. The V gene's germline CDR1 is SGHNT and CDR2 YYREEE (reference sequence). The CDR3 is made up of 17 amino acids. V was clipped by 0 bases and J by 4 bases; unmatched bases: 10. The CDR3 sequence is CASSLGTRAGAPDTQYF. The CDR3 bases are TGTGCCAGCAGCTTGGGGACTAGAGCGGGAGCCCCAGATACGCAGTATTTT.

A few counts support this clone. The chain recombines TRBV5-1 with TRBJ1-1; TRBD1 is a possible D gene (6 bases). Germline CDR1 reads SGHRS; CDR2 reads YFSETQ. Trimming removed 0 bases from V and 0 bases from J, with 15 bases in between. CDR3 length: 17 amino acids. As DNA, the CDR3 is TGCGCCAGCAGCTTGGTCCCGGCGGGACAAGTGAACACTGAAGCTTTCTTT. Protein product: CASSLVPAGQVNTEAFF.

This clone was seen just once. The chain employs TRBV19 and TRBJ2-1; 8 nucleotides line up with TRBD2. The J segment lost 5 bases and the V segment lost 8 bases, leaving 8 bases of the junction unmatched. From germline, CDR1 is LNHDA and CDR2 SQIVND (reference sequence). The CDR3 loop spans 14 amino acids. The CDR3 bases are TGTGCCAGTGAGTGGGGACTAGGTCACAATGAGCAGTTCTTC. Translation gives CASEWGLGHNEQFF.